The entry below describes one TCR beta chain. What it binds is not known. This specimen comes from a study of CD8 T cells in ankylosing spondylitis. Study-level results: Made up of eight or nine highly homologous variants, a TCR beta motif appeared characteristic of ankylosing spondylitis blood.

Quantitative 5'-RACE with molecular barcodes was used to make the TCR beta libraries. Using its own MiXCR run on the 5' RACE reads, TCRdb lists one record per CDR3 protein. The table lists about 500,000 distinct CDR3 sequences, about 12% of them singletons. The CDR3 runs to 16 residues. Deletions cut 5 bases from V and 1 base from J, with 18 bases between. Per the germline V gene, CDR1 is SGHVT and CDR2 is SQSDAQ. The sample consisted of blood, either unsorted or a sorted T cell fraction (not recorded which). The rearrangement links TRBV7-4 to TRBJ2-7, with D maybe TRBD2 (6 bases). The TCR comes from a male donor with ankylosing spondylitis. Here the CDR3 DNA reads TGTGCCAGCAGCCGCCCCCTAGCGCCCAGATCCTACGAGCAGTACGTC. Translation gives CASSRPLAPRSYEQYV.